Following are 5 T cell receptor beta chains from one sample sequenced in a study of human T cells and chemical hapten exposure. TCRdb re-called the RACE reads with MiXCR, one entry per CDR3 protein. The profile shows over 100,000 distinct CDR3 sequences, about 11% of them singletons. The time point: patch test 3, about 24 weeks after DPC sensitization. This sample's treatment: therapeutic diphenylcyclopropenone sensitization with weekly scalp DPC. The sequencing here drew on whole blood, taken in connection with sensitization to the hapten diphenylcyclopropenone (DPC). The receptors shown here come from a woman between 45 and 65 years old with alopecia areata. Some clones in this sample may be carry-over from other donors' samples.

The V gene is TRBV7-3, the J gene TRBJ1-1; perhaps TRBD1 as D (5 bases). The CDR3 is 17 amino acids. V was cut by 5 bases and J by 6 bases, with 25 bases left in between. CDR1 and CDR2 from the germline V gene are SGHTA and FQGTGA. The CDR3 nucleotides read TGTGCCAGCAGCCAGCTCCGGGACCCCACGGGGGAAGCTGAAGCTTTCTTT. Amino acids: CASSQLRDPTGEAEAFF. Variable domain in full (rest from reference TRBV7-3 and TRBJ1-1): GAGVSQTPSNKVTEKGKYVELRCDPISGHTALYWYRQSLGQGPEFLIYFQGTGAADDSGLPNDRFFAVRPEGSVSTLKIQRTERGDSAVYLCASSQLRDPTGEAEAFFGQGTRLTVV.

This clonotype has a count of ten or more. The rearrangement links TRBV9 to TRBJ2-7; 11 bases line up with TRBD2. The length of the CDR3 is 14 residues. The germline V gene encodes CDR1 SGDLS and CDR2 YYNGEE. With 2 bases clipped from V and 5 bases from J, the junction kept 3 bases outside the gene matches. This CDR3 reads CASSVSGRADEQYF. The CDR3 nucleotides are TGTGCCAGCAGCGTTAGCGGGAGGGCGGACGAGCAGTACTTC.

This clonotype was observed a few times. The rearrangement joins TRBV7-3 to TRBJ1-5; 9 positions match TRBD1. CDR1 and CDR2 (germline): SGHTA, FQGTGA. With V trimmed by 1 base and J by 0 bases, 16 bases remained unmatched. The CDR3 consists of 21 residues. In nucleotides, the CDR3 is TGTGCCAGCAGCTTAAGACTAGAGTGGGACAGGGCCCCGAATAGCAATCAGCCCCAGCATTTT. Translating it yields CASSLRLEWDRAPNSNQPQHF.

This clonotype has only a few counts. The chain has TRBV4-1 and TRBJ2-1, with 8 bases that match TRBD2. V was clipped by 1 base and J by 9 bases; unmatched bases: 17. The length of the CDR3 is 18 residues. Germline CDR1 and CDR2: MGHRA and YSYEKL. The CDR3 nucleotides are TGCGCCAGCAGCCAAGGGTTAAGCGGGGGTCCCCCCAACCGTGAGCAGTTCTTC. This sequence encodes CASSQGLSGGPPNREQFF.

This clonotype has ten or more counts. The V gene is TRBV29-1, the J gene TRBJ2-7; D assignment may be TRBD1 or TRBD2 (6 bases each). The CDR3 length is 15 residues. Germline CDR1 is SQVTM and CDR2 is ANQGSEA. The V and J ends lost 4 bases and 4 bases respectively, with 20 bases between them. The CDR3 region has the DNA TGCAGCGTTGCCTTCAAGCCAGGGGCGGGGTACGAGCAGTACTTC. Translation gives CSVAFKPGAGYEQYF.